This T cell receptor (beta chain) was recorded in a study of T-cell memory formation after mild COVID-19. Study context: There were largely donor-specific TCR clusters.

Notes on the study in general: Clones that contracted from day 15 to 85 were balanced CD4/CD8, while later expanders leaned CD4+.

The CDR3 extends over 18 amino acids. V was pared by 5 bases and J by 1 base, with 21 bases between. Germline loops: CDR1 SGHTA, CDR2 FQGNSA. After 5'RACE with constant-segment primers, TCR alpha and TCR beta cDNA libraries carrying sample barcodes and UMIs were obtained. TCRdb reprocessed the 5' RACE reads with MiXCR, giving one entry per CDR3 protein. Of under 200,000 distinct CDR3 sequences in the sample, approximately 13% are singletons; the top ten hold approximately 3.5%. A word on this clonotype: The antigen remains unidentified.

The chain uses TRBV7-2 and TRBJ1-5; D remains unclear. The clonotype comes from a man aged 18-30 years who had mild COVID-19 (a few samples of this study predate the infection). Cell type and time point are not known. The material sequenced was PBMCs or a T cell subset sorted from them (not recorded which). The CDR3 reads CASSRPWRSPKSNQPQHF. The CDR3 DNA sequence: TGTGCCAGCAGCCGCCCATGGCGGTCGCCCAAGAGCAATCAGCCCCAGCATTTT.